Shown below are 16 T cell receptor beta chains from a single sample sequenced in a study of shared clonotypes between healthy human individuals (dated by TCRdb to 2019 to 2021). CD8 naive samples consisted of CD45RO-negative cells that were positively selected for CCR7, yielding a CD45RA+CCR7+ population without TemRA cells. The method behind the library was the immunoSEQ multiplex PCR assay. The source is immuneACCESS, and TCRdb retained only in-frame sequences with V and J called. Part of the clones is not carried over; for the studies checked, unresolved V genes explain less than half of this, and the remainder is unexplained. The sample table shows 1.5 million to 2.5 million clones, and approximately 94% are seen once. Jointly, the top ten make up 0.95% to 1.5% of the sample. Sequencing input: naive CD8+ T cells sorted from blood. The intended sense of this specimen's cell subset or site label: CD45RA+CCR7+. Receptors originate from a man between 18 and 35 years old in good health.

The rearrangement links TRBV6-5 to TRBJ2-5; perhaps TRBD1 as D (6 bases). V lost 0 bases and J lost 1, with 9 bases in between. Looked up from germline, CDR1 is MNHEY and CDR2 is SVGAGI. The CDR3 has 15 amino acids. CDR3 sequence reads: CASSYSDSPQETQYF. As DNA, the CDR3 is TGTGCCAGCAGTTACTCGGACAGCCCCCAAGAGACCCAGTACTTC.

V is TRBV4-3 and J is TRBJ2-1, with D unresolved. Germline V gene data show CDR1 as LGHNA and CDR2 as YSLEER. There are 13 residues in the CDR3. V was cut by 6 bases and J by 0 bases, with 6 bases left in between. The CDR3 region is CASRKDSYNEQFF. For the CDR3, the DNA is TGCGCCAGCAGGAAAGACTCCTACAATGAGCAGTTCTTC.

The chain combines TRBV5-6 with TRBJ2-4; unclear D gene. The CDR3 sequence is 12 residues long. The V gene's germline CDR1 is SGHDT and CDR2 YYEEEE. Trimming removed 3 bases at V and 5 bases at J, with 6 bases between. The CDR3 here is CASSSGENIQYF. CDR3 DNA sequence: TGTGCCAGCAGCTCTGGGGAAAACATTCAGTACTTC.

The CDR3 is CASSLKVYGYTF. In nucleotides, the CDR3 is TGTGCCAGCAGCTTGAAGGTTTACGGCTACACCTTC. V usage is TRBV5-4 and J usage is TRBJ1-2; no reliable D call. Between the trimmed V and J ends, which lost 1 base and 8 bases, there was a span of 9 bases. The germline V gene encodes CDR1 SGHNT and CDR2 YYREEE (reference sequence). The CDR3 runs to 12 residues.

V and J are TRBV7-8 and TRBJ2-3; maybe TRBD1 (5 bases). The CDR3 extends over 15 amino acids. Germline-derived CDR1 and CDR2 are SGHVS and FQNEAQ. V lost 6 bases and J 0 bases, leaving 13 bases between the germline ends. DNA for the CDR3: TGTGCCAGCAGTTCGACAGTCTCTAGCACAGATACGCAGTATTTT. Translating gives CASSSTVSSTDTQYF. The full variable domain, completed using reference TRBV7-8 and TRBJ2-3, is GAGVSQSPRYKVAKRGQDVALRCDPISGHVSLFWYQQALGQGPEFLTYFQNEAQLDKSGLPSDRFFAERPEGSVSTLKIQRTQQEDSAVYLCASSSTVSSTDTQYFGPGTRLTVL.

The chain is built from TRBV5-1 and TRBJ2-3; TRBD1 matches 10 bases. There are 16 residues in the CDR3. Germline V lookup: CDR1 SGHRS, CDR2 YFSETQ. J lost 5 bases, V lost 0 bases, and 6 bases had no gene match. CDR3 loop: CASSLGQGAPRDTQYF. As DNA, the CDR3 is TGCGCCAGCAGCTTGGGACAGGGGGCCCCTCGAGATACGCAGTATTTT.

The chain links TRBV9 to TRBJ1-1; D unclear. This CDR3 has 13 residues. Germline CDR1 and CDR2: SGDLS and YYNGEE. The V and J ends lost 4 bases and 1 base respectively, with 8 bases between them. The CDR3, as DNA: TGTGCCAGCAGCCCCTGGGGGAACACTGAAGCTTTCTTT. This gives the protein CASSPWGNTEAFF.

V gene TRBV29-1 combines with J gene TRBJ2-5, with D possibly TRBD1 on 6 matching bases. V was trimmed by 6 bases and J by 1 base, leaving 9 bases between them. Germline V gene sequence: CDR1 SQVTM, CDR2 ANQGSEA. The CDR3 consists of 12 residues. The CDR3 is CSVQQGQETQYF. The CDR3 nucleotides are TGCAGCGTCCAACAGGGCCAAGAGACCCAGTACTTC.

A remark on this clone: Other DNA sequences in this sample translate to the same CDR3. The V and J genes are TRBV28 and TRBJ2-7; TRBD1 matches 7 bases. Germline V gene lookup returns CDR1 MDHEN and CDR2 SYDVKM. This CDR3 has 14 amino acids. V lost 5 bases, J lost 4 bases, and 8 bases stayed unmatched. In DNA, the CDR3 is TGTGCCAGCAGTATTACCGGGACAGATTACGAGCAGTACTTC. It is translated as CASSITGTDYEQYF.

The chain couples TRBV9 to TRBJ2-5; D unresolved. The CDR3 consists of 15 residues. V lost 0 bases and J lost 4, with 13 bases in between. Germline V CDR1 and CDR2: SGDLS, YYNGEE. CDR3 protein: CASSVGGTQIETQYF. The CDR3 DNA is TGTGCCAGCAGCGTAGGTGGTACGCAAATAGAGACCCAGTACTTC. Using reference TRBV9 and TRBJ2-5 for the parts outside the CDR3, the full variable domain is DSGVTQTPKHLITATGQRVTLRCSPRSGDLSVYWYQQSLDQGLQFLIQYYNGEERAKGNILERFSAQQFPDLHSELNLSSLELGDSALYFCASSVGGTQIETQYFGPGTRLLVL.

This chain links TRBV5-5 with TRBJ2-4; D possibly matches TRBD1 or TRBD2 (5 bases each). The germline V gene has CDR1 SGHKS and CDR2 YYEKEE (reference sequence). The CDR3 spans 15 residues. V was shortened by 0 bases and J by 3 bases, with 10 bases between the two germline ends. For the CDR3, the DNA is TGTGCCAGCAGCTTGGCGGGGCAACTCAAAAACATTCAGTACTTC. Protein sequence: CASSLAGQLKNIQYF.

Regarding this clone: One end of the junction does not line up with germline, which may come from a read error. The chain uses TRBV7-7 and TRBJ2-7; D may be TRBD1 or TRBD2 (6 bases each). Germline loops: CDR1 SSHAT, CDR2 FNYEAQ (reference sequence). The CDR3 is 13 residues long. Here the CDR3 reads CASSLSGAGEQYF. CDR3 bases: TGTGCTAGCAGCTTATCGGGGGCAGGCGAGCAGTACTTC.

V and J are TRBV9 and TRBJ2-7, with 8 bases lining up with TRBD2. This CDR3 spans 15 amino acids. The germline V gene has CDR1 SGDLS and CDR2 YYNGEE. Germline trimming cut 0 bases from V and 5 bases from J; bases unmatched to any gene: 7. CDR3 loop: CASSVASGGIHEQYF. The CDR3 DNA sequence: TGTGCCAGCAGCGTAGCGAGCGGGGGTATTCACGAGCAGTACTTC.

The rearrangement joins TRBV6-4 to TRBJ2-3, with a tentative D call TRBD1 (5 bases). From germline, CDR1 is MRHNA and CDR2 SNTAGT. V shed 2 bases and J shed 2 bases, with 11 bases lying between them. The CDR3 extends over 15 amino acids. The CDR3, as DNA: TGTGCCAGCAGTGACCGAAGGGGCCCCACAGATACGCAGTATTTT. This codes for CASSDRRGPTDTQYF.

The chain carries TRBV4-3 and TRBJ2-1; 13 bases line up with TRBD2. CDR1 is LGHNA, CDR2 YSLEER, per germline. With 1 base clipped from V and 7 bases from J, the junction kept 10 bases outside the gene matches. The CDR3 is 18 amino acids. CDR3 loop: CASSQAGVTSGRANEQFF. The CDR3 bases are TGCGCCAGCAGCCAAGCGGGGGTCACTAGCGGGAGGGCGAATGAGCAGTTCTTC.

The rearrangement links TRBV6-5 to TRBJ2-7; the match to TRBD2 covers 8 bases. Germline values: CDR1 MNHEY, CDR2 SVGAGI. V gave up 2 bases and J gave up 4 bases; unmatched junction bases: 7. There are 15 residues in the CDR3. CDR3 protein: CASSYRPLAGYEQYF. CDR3 nucleotide sequence: TGTGCCAGCAGTTACCGACCGTTAGCGGGGTACGAGCAGTACTTC.